Listed here is a single T cell receptor beta chain. Losses at the gene ends were 7 bases for V and 0 bases for J; bases not matched to a gene: 17. Looked up from germline, CDR1 is MDHEN and CDR2 is SYDVKM. The CDR3 extends over 19 amino acids. TCRdb's table, derived via immunoSEQ multiplex PCR, lists solely in-frame clones and lacks some. The repertoire holds 550,000 to 800,000 clones, 80% to 90% seen once, with under 0.012% in the top ten. The data were obtained in a study of shared T cell receptors in the human thymus. This sample was shared with a second study, whose subject was human thymus T cells. This second report adds: Corrective surgery for congenital heart defects was being performed on the healthy Finnish infants who were the donors. Thymus tissue for the work was resected from patients undergoing corrective heart surgery. Related research described thymic repertoires that were highly overlapping among unrelated individuals.

This chain connects TRBV28 to TRBJ1-2; TRBD1 matches 10 bases. Sequencing was performed on thymocytes. The sequence was obtained from a girl under three years old with a congenital heart defect. CDR3 protein: CASTFAIGTGEPTNYGYTF. CDR3 nucleotide sequence: TGTGCCAGCACATTCGCGATCGGGACAGGGGAACCCACTAACTATGGCTACACCTTC.